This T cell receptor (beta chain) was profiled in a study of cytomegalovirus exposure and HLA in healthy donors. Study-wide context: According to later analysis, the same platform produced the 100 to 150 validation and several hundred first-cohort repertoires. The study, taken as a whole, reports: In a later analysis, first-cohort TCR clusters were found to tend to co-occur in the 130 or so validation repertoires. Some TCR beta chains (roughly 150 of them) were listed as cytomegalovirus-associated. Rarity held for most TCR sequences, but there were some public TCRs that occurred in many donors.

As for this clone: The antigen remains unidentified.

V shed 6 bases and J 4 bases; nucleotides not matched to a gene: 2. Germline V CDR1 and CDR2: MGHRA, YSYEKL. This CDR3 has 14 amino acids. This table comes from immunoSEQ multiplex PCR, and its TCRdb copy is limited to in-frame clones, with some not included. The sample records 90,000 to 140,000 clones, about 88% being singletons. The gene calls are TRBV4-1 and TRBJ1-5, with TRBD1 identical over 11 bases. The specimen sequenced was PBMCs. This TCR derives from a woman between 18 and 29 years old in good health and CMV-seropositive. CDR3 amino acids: CASRGQGVNQPQHF. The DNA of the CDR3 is TGCGCCAGCAGGGGACAGGGGGTTAATCAGCCCCAGCATTTT.